This T cell receptor beta chain was sequenced during a study of Graves' ophthalmopathy and Graves' hyperthyroidism. The overall study: At initial diagnosis, peripheral blood was obtained, and this preceded any treatment. General observations from the study: Blood also carried most expanded thyroid clonotypes exceeding 0.001 frequency.

From RNA, the CDR3 regions of TCR beta chains were amplified and sequenced. Second-round multiplex PCR came after a first-round RT-PCR that employed HTBI primers. MiXCR was run by TCRdb on the multiplex PCR reads, yielding one entry per CDR3 protein. The sample shows roughly 700,000 distinct CDR3 sequences, around 40% of them seen only once. The CDR3 loop spans 15 amino acids. J gave up 0 bases and V 4 bases, and 4 bases lay outside the gene matches. In germline, CDR1 is SGHTA, CDR2 FQGNSA. Where ophthalmopathy was present, donors had moderate-to-severe activity, CAS ≥3, NOSPECS ≥4 and duration under 3 months. Isolation of PBMCs was performed using 10 ml of fresh peripheral blood. This clonotype has just a few counts. Its antigen is as yet unknown.

This chain joins TRBV7-2 and TRBJ2-7; 9 bases match TRBD2. This clonotype originated in an adult man with Graves' ophthalmopathy. The sequenced sample consisted of peripheral blood. Here the CDR3 DNA reads TGTGCCAGCAGCTCCGATAGCGGGAGCTCCTACGAGCAGTACTTC. Protein product: CASSSDSGSSYEQYF.